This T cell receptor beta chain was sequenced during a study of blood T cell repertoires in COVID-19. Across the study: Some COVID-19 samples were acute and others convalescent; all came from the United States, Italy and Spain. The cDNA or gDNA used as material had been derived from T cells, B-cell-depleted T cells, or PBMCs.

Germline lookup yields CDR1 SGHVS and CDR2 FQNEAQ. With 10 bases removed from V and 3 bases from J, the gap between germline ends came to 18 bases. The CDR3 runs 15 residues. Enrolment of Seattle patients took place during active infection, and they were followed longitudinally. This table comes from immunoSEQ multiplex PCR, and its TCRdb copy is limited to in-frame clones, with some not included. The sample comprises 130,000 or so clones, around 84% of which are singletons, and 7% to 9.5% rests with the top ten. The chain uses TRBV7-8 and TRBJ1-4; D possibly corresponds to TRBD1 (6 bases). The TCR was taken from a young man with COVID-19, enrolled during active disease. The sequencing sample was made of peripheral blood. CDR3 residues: CATEPLRGSNEKLFF. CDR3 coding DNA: TGTGCCACCGAGCCCCTCAGGGGATCTAATGAAAAACTGTTTTTT.